This T cell receptor beta chain was identified during a study of vaccination and CD4 T cells after COVID-19. Across the whole study: Investigators drew the post-COVID samples a median approximately 100 days after diagnosis, with a range of 35 to 161. Overlapping spike peptides from SARS-CoV-2, HCoV-NL63, HCoV-OC43 and HCoV-229E served to stimulate the cells.

Treatment denoted: roughly 10-day PBMC culture with coronavirus spike peptide pools or control peptides (ViraFEST assay). A half-volume replacement of the medium with fresh IL-2 medium was performed on days 3 and 7. This clonotype was found a few times. Antigen specificity is unknown. With the Oncomine TCR Beta short-read assay, DNA from cultured CD4+ T cells was sequenced. TCRdb passed the PCR reads through MiXCR, listing each CDR3 protein once. The data show just over 15,000 distinct CDR3 sequences, approximately 71% seen once. V dropped 1 base and J dropped 4 bases, with 5 bases sitting between them. Germline-derived CDR1 and CDR2 are SGHTA and FQGNSA. The CDR3 extends over 13 amino acids.

Sequenced material: CD4+ T cells from blood, cultured in vitro. The clonotype originates from a human donor who had recovered from COVID-19. The chain links TRBV7-2 to TRBJ1-5, with D unclear. The CDR3 DNA reads as TGTGCCAGCAGCTTAGGTCGGAATCAGCCCCAGCATTTT. This encodes CASSLGRNQPQHF.